These T cell receptor beta chains were read from a single sample in a study of PD-L1 blockade in urothelial cancer. The assay was immunoSEQ multiplex PCR, and TCRdb's table has in-frame clones only and misses some. The data show around 86,000 clones, about 82% seen once. The sequences come from PBMCs, collected around atezolizumab (anti-PD-L1) treatment. Receptors were obtained from a man aged 40-49 years with urothelial cancer. Each CDR3 is given with its conserved first and last residue. Each record gives: D gene, clone size, V gene, J gene, CDR3 DNA, CDR3 protein. D genes are given only for firm matches. Part of the rows lack a size; the others show once, few, many or a class for expanded clones.

d_call: TRBD1; clone_size: once; v_call: TRBV9; j_call: TRBJ2-2; cdr3_nt: TGTGCCAGCAGCCCACATGGACAGGGAGCGAACACCGGGGAGCTGTTTTTT; cdr3_aa: CASSPHGQGANTGELFF
d_call: .; clone_size: once; v_call: TRBV13; j_call: TRBJ2-5; cdr3_nt: TGTGCCAGCAGCCCCAGGGGGGAGCCAGAGACCCAGTACTTC; cdr3_aa: CASSPRGEPETQYF
d_call: .; clone_size: .; v_call: TRBV11-1; j_call: TRBJ2-5; cdr3_nt: TGTGCCAGCAGCTTATTTAGGACAGCAGAGACCCAGTACTTC; cdr3_aa: CASSLFRTAETQYF
d_call: .; clone_size: .; v_call: TRBV28; j_call: TRBJ2-3; cdr3_nt: TGTGCCAGCAGTCAACCAGGCACAGATACGCAGTATTTT; cdr3_aa: CASSQPGTDTQYF
d_call: TRBD1; clone_size: .; v_call: TRBV18; j_call: TRBJ1-1; cdr3_nt: TGTGCCAGCTCACCTGGCACAGGGGGCGTGAAGAACACTGAAGCTTTCTTT; cdr3_aa: CASSPGTGGVKNTEAFF
d_call: TRBD2; clone_size: .; v_call: TRBV5-1; j_call: TRBJ2-7; cdr3_nt: TGCGCCAGCAGCTTGGGTCTAGCGGTCTCCTACGAGCAGTACTTC; cdr3_aa: CASSLGLAVSYEQYF
d_call: TRBD1; clone_size: .; v_call: TRBV7-9; j_call: TRBJ2-7; cdr3_nt: TGTGCCAGCAGCGACAGGGGTTCGTCCTACGAGCAGTACTTC; cdr3_aa: CASSDRGSSYEQYF
d_call: .; clone_size: .; v_call: TRBV29-1; j_call: TRBJ2-1; cdr3_nt: TGCAGCGGGGGGAGGCAGGGGGGCTATGAGCAGTTCTTC; cdr3_aa: CSGGRQGGYEQFF
d_call: TRBD1; clone_size: once; v_call: TRBV30; j_call: TRBJ1-5; cdr3_nt: TGTGCCTGGAGTCCTGACAGGGATAGCAATCAGCCCCAGCATTTT; cdr3_aa: CAWSPDRDSNQPQHF
d_call: .; clone_size: .; v_call: TRBV5-1; j_call: TRBJ2-5; cdr3_nt: TGCGCCAGCAGCTTGCGTTCGGCGGTTGAAGAGACCCAGTACTTC; cdr3_aa: CASSLRSAVEETQYF
d_call: .; clone_size: .; v_call: TRBV13; j_call: TRBJ2-3; cdr3_nt: TGTGCCAGCAGCTTCGGGGTTCAACTTTCGACGCAGTATTTT; cdr3_aa: CASSFGVQLSTQYF
d_call: .; clone_size: .; v_call: TRBV28; j_call: TRBJ1-1; cdr3_nt: TGTGCCAGCACCACGACAGAGAACACTGAAGCTTTCTTT; cdr3_aa: CASTTTENTEAFF
d_call: TRBD1; clone_size: .; v_call: TRBV7-6; j_call: TRBJ2-5; cdr3_nt: TGTGCCAGCAGCCCGGACAGGATGCAAGAGACCCAGTACTTC; cdr3_aa: CASSPDRMQETQYF
d_call: TRBD2; clone_size: .; v_call: TRBV5-1; j_call: TRBJ2-2; cdr3_nt: TGCGCCAGCAGCGCCTCGGGACTAGCTAGGGCCGGGGAGCTGTTTTTT; cdr3_aa: CASSASGLARAGELFF
d_call: TRBD1; clone_size: .; v_call: TRBV7-2; j_call: TRBJ1-1; cdr3_nt: TGTGCCAGCAGCTTAGGCGGGACAGGGGGCGCGGGCACTGAAGCTTTCTTT; cdr3_aa: CASSLGGTGGAGTEAFF
d_call: TRBD1; clone_size: .; v_call: TRBV2; j_call: TRBJ2-2; cdr3_nt: TGTGCCAGCAGTCCGTCTTCCGGACAGGGGAACACCGGGGAGCTGTTTTTT; cdr3_aa: CASSPSSGQGNTGELFF
d_call: TRBD2; clone_size: .; v_call: TRBV2; j_call: TRBJ2-5; cdr3_nt: TGTGCCAGCAGTGGACTCGGGGGGGGGAGGGAGACCCAGTACTTC; cdr3_aa: CASSGLGGGRETQYF
d_call: .; clone_size: few; v_call: TRBV4-1; j_call: TRBJ2-2; cdr3_nt: TGCGCCAGCAGCCAAACGGGGAACACCGGGGAGCTGTTTTTT; cdr3_aa: CASSQTGNTGELFF
d_call: .; clone_size: .; v_call: TRBV12-1; j_call: TRBJ2-7; cdr3_nt: TGTGCCAGCAGCATGCCCAGATACACCTTACCCGAGCAGTACTTC; cdr3_aa: CASSMPRYTLPEQYF
d_call: TRBD2; clone_size: .; v_call: TRBV18; j_call: TRBJ2-7; cdr3_nt: TGTGCCAGCTCAAGCGGGGAACGGTACGAGCAGTACTTC; cdr3_aa: CASSSGERYEQYF
d_call: TRBD2; clone_size: .; v_call: TRBV5-6; j_call: TRBJ2-3; cdr3_nt: TGTGCCAGCAGCCTAGGGGCGGGGAGGGGAACAGATACGCAGTATTTT; cdr3_aa: CASSLGAGRGTDTQYF
d_call: TRBD2; clone_size: .; v_call: TRBV11-2; j_call: TRBJ2-1; cdr3_nt: TGTGCCAGCAGCTTAGGGCTAGCGGGATTGCGATATGAGCAGTTCTTC; cdr3_aa: CASSLGLAGLRYEQFF
d_call: .; clone_size: .; v_call: TRBV4-1; j_call: TRBJ1-3; cdr3_nt: TGCGCCAGCAGCCCTGACGGGGGGGGCCACTCTGGAAACACCATATATTTT; cdr3_aa: CASSPDGGGHSGNTIYF
d_call: TRBD1; clone_size: .; v_call: TRBV5-5; j_call: TRBJ2-7; cdr3_nt: TGTGCCAGCCGGACAGGATACGAGCAGTACTTC; cdr3_aa: CASRTGYEQYF
d_call: .; clone_size: .; v_call: TRBV14; j_call: TRBJ2-7; cdr3_nt: TGTGCCAGCAGCCCCGGACAGCTCTACGAGCAGTACTTC; cdr3_aa: CASSPGQLYEQYF
d_call: .; clone_size: .; v_call: TRBV30; j_call: TRBJ2-2; cdr3_nt: TGTGCCTGGACCTCGGGTTGGTCCGGGGAGCTGTTTTTT; cdr3_aa: CAWTSGWSGELFF
d_call: TRBD1; clone_size: once; v_call: TRBV5-1; j_call: TRBJ1-1; cdr3_nt: TGCGCCAGCAGACAGGGGGCAATTGAAGCTTTCTTT; cdr3_aa: CASRQGAIEAFF
d_call: .; clone_size: .; v_call: TRBV5-5; j_call: TRBJ1-1; cdr3_nt: TGTGCCAGCAGATACTCCCAGGCCATGAACACTGAAGCTTTCTTT; cdr3_aa: CASRYSQAMNTEAFF
d_call: TRBD1; clone_size: .; v_call: TRBV28; j_call: TRBJ1-2; cdr3_nt: TGTGCCAGCAGTTTAGGACAGGGGGCGGTCTATGGCTACACCTTC; cdr3_aa: CASSLGQGAVYGYTF